This TCR beta chain was captured in a study of T cells after yellow fever vaccination (dated by TCRdb to the late 2010s). Context from the whole study: Libraries from fractions with low cell numbers were prepared with the SMART-Seq v4 Ultra Low Input RNA kit. To follow T-cell clones before and after both primary and booster YFV17D yellow fever vaccination, bulk TCR alpha and beta repertoires underwent longitudinal sequencing. Two healthy male donors made up the cohort, one aged 18 to 30 years and the other aged 30 to 40 years. Blood was drawn at multiple timepoints before and after primary and secondary immunization, with bulk PBMC replicates and cell subsets isolated. The full study reports these points: The study included only a couple of donors, which limits how far the findings can be generalized. Because abundant contaminating clonotypes from the bulk population could be contained in FACS-sorted repertoires, computational filtering was required. Most clones expanded after primary vaccination (96% of CD4 and 80% to 90% of CD8) were re-detected after the booster, suggesting that broad memory maintenance occurred. A small fraction of clonotypes showed up in both the CD4 and CD8 compartments, probably as a result of convergent recombination. The secondary T-cell response was found to be weaker but faster than the primary response, with a peak reached on day 5 rather than on day 15.

Sequences SGHRS (CDR1) and YFSETQ (CDR2) are obtained from the germline V gene. Trimming costs V 6 bases and J 5 bases, and their ends lie 8 bases apart. Spanning cysteine to phenylalanine, the CDR3 consists of 11 amino acids. Only the CDR3 DNA is retained, 33 bases long and in frame from the first base. TCR cDNA was synthesized by 5'RACE template switching, which introduced a universal primer site and unique molecular identifiers. Priming of cDNA synthesis was performed from both the TCR alpha and TCR beta constant segments. Two PCR steps were used to amplify libraries, with sample barcodes and sequencing adapters being added in the second step. Sequencing of the libraries was done on either Illumina HiSeq 2500 (2x100 bp) or NovaSeq (2x150 bp). The paper's data handling went like this. Demultiplexing of reads and collapsing into UMI consensus sequences were performed with MIGEC, and V(D)J alignment was carried out with MiXCR. Clonotypes responding to the vaccine were identified with edgeR on replicate PBMC samples, with the criteria of FDR below 0.01 and a log2 fold change above 5 up to day 15. Each bulk clonotype received a CD4 or CD8 identity based on whether the sequenced CD4 or CD8 repertoire contained that clonotype at higher abundance. The public reads were reprocessed in TCRdb via fastp at Q25 and MiXCR, keeping in-frame beta chains. Each CDR3 protein appears once, grouped with its most common genes and DNA. V and J calls and clone size were set by TCRdb, not the authors. In this sample the table shows approximately 150,000 distinct CDR3 sequences, about 8% of which occur a single time. Jointly, the top ten make up 0.73% of the sample.

This clonotype was seen at least ten times. The clone's antigen remains unknown. No clone much larger than this one lies a single base away; base qualities are absent. What the treatment or condition label conveys for this sample: live attenuated yellow fever vaccine strain. A standard Ficoll-Paque protocol was used to isolate PBMCs from peripheral blood. CD4 and CD8 T-cell fractions were isolated with Dynabeads CD4 and CD8 positive selection kits. TriZol was used to extract RNA from bulk PBMCs, CD4 and CD8 fractions, and dextramer-positive and dextramer-negative fractions. The sample here was CD4+ T cells sorted from PBMCs, taken 5 days after the yellow fever booster vaccination. The TCR comes from a man aged 25 to 40 who received the YFV17D yellow fever vaccine. The sequence links TRBV5-1 to TRBJ2-5; no confident D gene assignment can be made. The DNA sequence is given as TGCGCCAGCAAGGCCAGCGAGACCCAGTACTTC. Its protein product is CASKASETQYF.